Included here is one T cell receptor (beta chain) sequence, with context. No antigen is known for it. A much larger clonotype is one base distant, so this may be a read error. Researchers used genomic DNA as the template to profile TCR beta VDJ and CDR3. Each CDR3 protein is one row after TCRdb ran MiXCR on the reads. This table has fewer than 250,000 distinct CDR3 sequences, around half appearing once. This specimen belongs to a study of CD8+CD57+ T cells in acquired aplastic anemia. Study context: Average DNA yield from sorted CD4+ and CD8+ cells was about 3.2 ug.

The germline gives CDR1 SGDLS, CDR2 YYNGEE. This CDR3 region has 15 residues. Whoever was chosen for sequencing had shown CD8+CD57+ cell expansion by flow cytometry. The diagnosis in all patients was severe acquired aplastic anemia. General study results and limits: Overlapping CD8+ CDR3 repertoires of patients and controls contained approximately 29 shared sequences. Levels of CD8+ Simpson's diversity were not significantly distinct in patients versus controls.

The chain combines TRBV9 with TRBJ2-7; 7 nucleotides line up with TRBD1. The receptor was isolated from a human donor with aplastic anemia. The sequenced sample consisted of sorted CD4+, CD8+, or CD8+CD57+ T cells (not recorded which) from PBMCs. The CDR3 coding sequence is TGTGCCAACAGCGCTGCCGGGACAGTCTCCTACGAGCAGTACTTC. Translation gives CANSAAGTVSYEQYF.